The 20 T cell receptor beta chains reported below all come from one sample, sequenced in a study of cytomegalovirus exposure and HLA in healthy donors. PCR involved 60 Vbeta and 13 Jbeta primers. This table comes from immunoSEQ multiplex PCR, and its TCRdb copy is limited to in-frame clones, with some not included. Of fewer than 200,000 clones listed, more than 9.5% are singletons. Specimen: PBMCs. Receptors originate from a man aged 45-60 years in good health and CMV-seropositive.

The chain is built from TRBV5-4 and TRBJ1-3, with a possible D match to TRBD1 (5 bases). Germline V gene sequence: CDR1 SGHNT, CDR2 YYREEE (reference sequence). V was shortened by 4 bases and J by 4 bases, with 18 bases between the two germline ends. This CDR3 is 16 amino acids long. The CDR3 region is CASSPLGGNSGNTIYF. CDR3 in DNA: TGTGCCAGCAGCCCCCTCGGGGGGAATTCGGGAAACACCATATATTTT.

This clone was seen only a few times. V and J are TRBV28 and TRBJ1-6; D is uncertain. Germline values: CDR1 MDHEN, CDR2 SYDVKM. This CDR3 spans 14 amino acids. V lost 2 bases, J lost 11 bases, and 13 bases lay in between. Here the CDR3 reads CASSLVPSPPPLHF. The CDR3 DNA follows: TGTGCCAGCAGTTTAGTCCCGAGTCCGCCACCCCTCCACTTT. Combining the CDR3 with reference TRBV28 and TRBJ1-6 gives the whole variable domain DVKVTQSSRYLVKRTGEKVFLECVQDMDHENMFWYRQDPGLGLRLIYFSYDVKMKEKGDIPEGYSVSREKKERFSLILESASTNQTSMYLCASSLVPSPPPLHFGNGTRLTVT.

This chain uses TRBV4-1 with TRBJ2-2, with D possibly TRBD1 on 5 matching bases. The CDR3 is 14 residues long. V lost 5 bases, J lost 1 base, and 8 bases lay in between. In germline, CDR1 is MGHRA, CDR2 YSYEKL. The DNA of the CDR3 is TGCGCCAGCAGCTCCAGGGTGAACACCGGGGAGCTGTTTTTT. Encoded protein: CASSSRVNTGELFF.

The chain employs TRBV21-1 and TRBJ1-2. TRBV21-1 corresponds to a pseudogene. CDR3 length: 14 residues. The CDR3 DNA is TGTGCCAGCAGGGTGACTTTAGCTAACTATGGCTACACCTTC. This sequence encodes CASRVTLANYGYTF.

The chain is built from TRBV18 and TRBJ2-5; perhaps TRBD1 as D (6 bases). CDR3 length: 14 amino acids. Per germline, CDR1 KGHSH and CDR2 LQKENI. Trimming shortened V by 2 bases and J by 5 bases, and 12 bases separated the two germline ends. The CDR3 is CASSPSTGWETQYF. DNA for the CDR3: TGTGCCAGCTCACCATCAACAGGGTGGGAGACCCAGTACTTC.

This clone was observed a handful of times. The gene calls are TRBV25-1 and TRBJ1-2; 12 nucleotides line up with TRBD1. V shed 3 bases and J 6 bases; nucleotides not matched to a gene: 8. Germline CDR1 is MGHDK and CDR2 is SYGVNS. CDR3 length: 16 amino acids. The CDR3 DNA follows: TGTGCCAGCAGTGATGCCGGGACAGGGGGCCTCAATGGCTACACCTTC. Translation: CASSDAGTGGLNGYTF.

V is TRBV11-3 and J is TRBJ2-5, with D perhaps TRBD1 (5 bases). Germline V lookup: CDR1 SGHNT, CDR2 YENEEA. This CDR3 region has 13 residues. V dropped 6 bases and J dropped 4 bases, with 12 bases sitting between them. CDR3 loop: CASRWGGRETQYF. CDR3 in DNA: TGTGCCAGCAGATGGGGCGGCCGAGAGACCCAGTACTTC.

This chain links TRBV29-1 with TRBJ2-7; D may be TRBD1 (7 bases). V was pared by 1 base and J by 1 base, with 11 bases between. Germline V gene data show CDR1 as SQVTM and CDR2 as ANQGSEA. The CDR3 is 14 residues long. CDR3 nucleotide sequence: TGCAGCGTTGAAGGGAGGGGACAGTCCTACGAGCAGTACTTC. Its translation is CSVEGRGQSYEQYF.

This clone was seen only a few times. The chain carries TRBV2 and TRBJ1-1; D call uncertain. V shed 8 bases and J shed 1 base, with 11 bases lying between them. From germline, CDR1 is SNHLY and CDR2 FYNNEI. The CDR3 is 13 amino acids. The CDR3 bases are TGTGCCAGCGGCTACGACAAGAACACTGAAGCTTTCTTT. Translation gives CASGYDKNTEAFF.

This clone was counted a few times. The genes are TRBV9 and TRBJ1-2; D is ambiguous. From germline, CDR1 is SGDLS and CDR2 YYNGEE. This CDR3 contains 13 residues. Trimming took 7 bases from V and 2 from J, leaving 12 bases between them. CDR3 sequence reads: CASGRENNYGYTF. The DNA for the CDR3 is TGTGCCAGCGGGAGGGAGAACAACTATGGCTACACCTTC.

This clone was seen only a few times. For the CDR3, the DNA is TGTGCCAGCAGCGGATCAGACAGTCTATATGGCTACACCTTC. This codes for CASSGSDSLYGYTF. The rearrangement links TRBV7-9 to TRBJ1-2; D is perhaps TRBD1 (5 bases). Trimming left V 5 bases short and J 5 bases short, with 15 bases between. Germline V gene sequence: CDR1 SEHNR, CDR2 FQNEAQ (reference sequence). CDR3 length equals 14 residues.

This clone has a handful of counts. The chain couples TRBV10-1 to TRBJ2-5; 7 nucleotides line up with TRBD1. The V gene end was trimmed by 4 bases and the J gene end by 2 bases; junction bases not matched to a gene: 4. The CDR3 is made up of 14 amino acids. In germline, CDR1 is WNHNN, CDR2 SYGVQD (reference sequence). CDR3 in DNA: TGCGCCAGCAGTGTAGGGGGCGAGCAAGAGACCCAGTACTTC. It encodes CASSVGGEQETQYF.

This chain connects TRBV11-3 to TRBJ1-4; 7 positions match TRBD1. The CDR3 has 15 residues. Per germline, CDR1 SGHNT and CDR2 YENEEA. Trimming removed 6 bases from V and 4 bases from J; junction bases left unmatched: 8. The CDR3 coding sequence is TGTGCCAGCAGTTACAAGGACAGGTTTAATGAAAAACTGTTTTTT. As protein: CASSYKDRFNEKLFF.

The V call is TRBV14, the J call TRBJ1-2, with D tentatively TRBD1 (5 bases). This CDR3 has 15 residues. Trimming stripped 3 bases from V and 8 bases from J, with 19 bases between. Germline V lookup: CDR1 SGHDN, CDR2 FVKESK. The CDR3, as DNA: TGTGCCAGCAGCCAGGGACTATACAGAGTTCGCGGCTACACCTTC. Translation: CASSQGLYRVRGYTF.

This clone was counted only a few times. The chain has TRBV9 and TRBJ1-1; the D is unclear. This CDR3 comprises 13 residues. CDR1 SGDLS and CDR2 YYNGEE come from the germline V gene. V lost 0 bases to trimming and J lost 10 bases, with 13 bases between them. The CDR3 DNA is TGTGCCAGCAGCGTAGACCCCTACCGGGGAGCTTTCTTT. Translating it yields CASSVDPYRGAFF.

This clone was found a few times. CDR3 in DNA: TGTGCCAGCAGCCCCGGGGGGAACACCGGGGAGCTGTTTTTT. Its translation: CASSPGGNTGELFF. The chain links TRBV6-5 to TRBJ2-2; D may be TRBD2 (6 bases). Germline CDR1 reads MNHEY; CDR2 reads SVGAGI. The CDR3 consists of 14 residues. V shed 6 bases and J shed 1 base, with 9 bases lying between them.

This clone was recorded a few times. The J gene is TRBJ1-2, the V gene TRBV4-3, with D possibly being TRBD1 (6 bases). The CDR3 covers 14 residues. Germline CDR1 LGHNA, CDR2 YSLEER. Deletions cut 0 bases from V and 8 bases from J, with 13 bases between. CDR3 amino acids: CASSQEGGQPGYTF. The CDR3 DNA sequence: TGCGCCAGCAGCCAAGAAGGGGGTCAGCCCGGCTACACCTTC.

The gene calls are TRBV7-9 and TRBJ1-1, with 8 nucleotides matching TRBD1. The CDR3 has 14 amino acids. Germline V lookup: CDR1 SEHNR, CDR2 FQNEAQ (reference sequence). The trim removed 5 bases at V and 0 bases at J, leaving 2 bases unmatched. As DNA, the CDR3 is TGTGCCAGCAGCGTGGGACAGGTGAACACTGAAGCTTTCTTT. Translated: CASSVGQVNTEAFF. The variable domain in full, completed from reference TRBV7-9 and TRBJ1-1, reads DTGVSQNPRHKITKRGQNVTFRCDPISEHNRLYWYRQTLGQGPEFLTYFQNEAQLEKSRLLSDRFSAERPKGSFSTLEIQRTEQGDSAMYLCASSVGQVNTEAFFGQGTRLTVV.

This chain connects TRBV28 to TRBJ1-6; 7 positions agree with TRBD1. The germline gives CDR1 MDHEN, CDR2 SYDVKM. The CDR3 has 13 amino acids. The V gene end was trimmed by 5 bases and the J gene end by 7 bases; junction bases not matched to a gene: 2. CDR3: CASSAQGNSPLHF. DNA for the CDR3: TGTGCCAGCAGTGCACAGGGGAATTCACCCCTCCACTTT.

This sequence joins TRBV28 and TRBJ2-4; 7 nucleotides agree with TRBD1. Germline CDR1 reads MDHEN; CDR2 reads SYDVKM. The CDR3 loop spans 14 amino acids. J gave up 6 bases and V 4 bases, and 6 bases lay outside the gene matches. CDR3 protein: CASSSTGSGNIQYF. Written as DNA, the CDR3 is TGTGCCAGCAGTTCGACAGGGTCTGGAAACATTCAGTACTTC.